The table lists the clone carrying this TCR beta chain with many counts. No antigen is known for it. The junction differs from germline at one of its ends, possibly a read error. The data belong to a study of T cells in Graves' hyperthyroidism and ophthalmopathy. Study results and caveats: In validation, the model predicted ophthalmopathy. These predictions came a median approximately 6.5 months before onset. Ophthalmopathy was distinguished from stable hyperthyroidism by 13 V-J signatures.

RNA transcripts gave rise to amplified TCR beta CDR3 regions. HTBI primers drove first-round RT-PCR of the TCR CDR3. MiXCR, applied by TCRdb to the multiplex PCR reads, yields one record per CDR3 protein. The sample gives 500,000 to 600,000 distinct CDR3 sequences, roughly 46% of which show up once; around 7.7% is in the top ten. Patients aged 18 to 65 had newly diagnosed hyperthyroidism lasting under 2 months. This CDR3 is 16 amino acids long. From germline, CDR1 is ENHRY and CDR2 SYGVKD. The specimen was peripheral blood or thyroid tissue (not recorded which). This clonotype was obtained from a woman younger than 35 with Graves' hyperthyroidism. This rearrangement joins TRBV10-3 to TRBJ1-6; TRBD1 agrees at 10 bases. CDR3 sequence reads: CAISLTGGGYNSPLHF. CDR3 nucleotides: TGTGCCATCAGTTTGACAGGGGGCGGATATAACTCACCCCTCCACTTT.